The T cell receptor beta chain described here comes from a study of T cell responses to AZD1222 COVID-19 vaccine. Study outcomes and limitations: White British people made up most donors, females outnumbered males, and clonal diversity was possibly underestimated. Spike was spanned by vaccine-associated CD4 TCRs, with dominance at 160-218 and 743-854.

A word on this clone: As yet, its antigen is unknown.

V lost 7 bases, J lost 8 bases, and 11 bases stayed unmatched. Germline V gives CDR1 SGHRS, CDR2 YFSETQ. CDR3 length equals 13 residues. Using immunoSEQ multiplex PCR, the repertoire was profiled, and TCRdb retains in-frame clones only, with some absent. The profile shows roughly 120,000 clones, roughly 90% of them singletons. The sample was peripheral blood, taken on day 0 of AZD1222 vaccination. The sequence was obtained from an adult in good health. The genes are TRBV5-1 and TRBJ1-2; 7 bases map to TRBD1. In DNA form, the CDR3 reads TGCGCCAGCGGCCTGGACAGGCTTAGCGGCTACACCTTC. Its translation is CASGLDRLSGYTF.